This T cell receptor (beta chain) was observed in a study of blood T cell repertoires in COVID-19. In germline, CDR1 is MGHRA, CDR2 YSYEKL. V gave up 4 bases and J gave up 1 base, with 11 bases separating them. The CDR3 spans 15 residues. In the original processing: Counts of nucleated cells, estimated from reference gene primer amplification, were obtained. Here immunoSEQ multiplex PCR was the method, and the copy in TCRdb shows in-frame clones only, minus some. The V and J calls and the clone size are those of that table, but D and trimming were determined from the DNA. The sample contains approximately 210,000 clones, around 82% of which appear only once.

The receptor was isolated from a woman between 50 and 59 years old with acute COVID-19. The J gene is TRBJ2-1, the V gene TRBV4-1; tentatively, D is TRBD2 (6 bases). The sample taken for sequencing was PBMCs or T cells enriched from blood (not recorded which). The CDR3 sequence is CASSPPGLSYNEQFF. In nucleotides, the CDR3 is TGCGCCAGCAGCCCACCAGGACTATCCTACAATGAGCAGTTCTTC.